This T cell receptor beta chain stems from a study of beta chain features in type 1 diabetes. Study context: The study examined more than 100,000,000 sorted cells across all samples. Overall study findings and caveats: There was a moderate but significant shortening of TCRB CDR3s in all four CD4+ subsets of Type 1 diabetes patients. Healthy donors had naive, central memory and Treg TCRB repertoires that appeared less similar than those seen among patients. Cells that show high TCR expression could be over-represented by cDNA sequencing.

Stem cell-like memory, regulatory, central memory and naive CD4+ cells were sorted via CD45RO/CCR7/CD25/CD127/CD95/CD27. The sequenced template was cDNA made from the entire isolated RNA. Assay used: immunoSEQ multiplex PCR; TCRdb lists only in-frame clones, some missing. The top ten clones hold over 0.95% of a sample with almost 350,000 clones, roughly 8.8% of them seen once. The CDR3 runs 16 residues. V shed 2 bases and J shed 5 bases, with 17 bases lying between them. CDR1 is SGHAT, CDR2 FQNNGV, per germline. A few counts support this clone. Its antigen is as yet unknown. The sequence was obtained from a man aged 30 to 45 with type 1 diabetes. The sequencing sample was made of central memory CD4+ T cells from blood. This rearrangement joins TRBV11-2 to TRBJ2-3; D possibly corresponds to TRBD2 (6 bases). The CDR3 DNA reads as TGTGCCAGCAGCTTAAACCAGGGACTTCCGGGAGATACGCAGTATTTT. Its translation is CASSLNQGLPGDTQYF.